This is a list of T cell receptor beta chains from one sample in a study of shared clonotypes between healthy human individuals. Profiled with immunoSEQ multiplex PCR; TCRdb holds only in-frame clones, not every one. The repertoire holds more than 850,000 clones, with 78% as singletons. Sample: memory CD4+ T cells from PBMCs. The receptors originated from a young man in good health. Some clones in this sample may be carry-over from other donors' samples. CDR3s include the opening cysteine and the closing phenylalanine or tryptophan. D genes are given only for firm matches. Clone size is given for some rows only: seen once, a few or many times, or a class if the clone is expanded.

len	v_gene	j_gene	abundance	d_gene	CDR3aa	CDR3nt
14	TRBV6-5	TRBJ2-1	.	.	CASSSGTHYNEQFF	TGTGCCAGCAGCTCCGGGACCCACTACAATGAGCAGTTCTTC
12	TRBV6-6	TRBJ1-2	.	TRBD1	CASSGQGYGYTF	TGTGCCAGCAGTGGACAGGGGTATGGCTACACCTTC
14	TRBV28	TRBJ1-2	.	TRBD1	CASSRTGEDYGYTF	TGTGCCAGCAGTCGAACAGGGGAGGATTATGGCTACACCTTC
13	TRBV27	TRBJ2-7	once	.	CASWGQNSYEQYF	TGTGCCTCCTGGGGGCAGAACTCCTACGAGCAGTACTTC
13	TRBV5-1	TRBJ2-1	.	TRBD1	CASSLEGADEQFF	TGCGCCAGCAGCTTGGAGGGGGCGGATGAGCAGTTCTTC
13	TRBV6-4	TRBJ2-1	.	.	CASSPDRNNEQFF	TGTGCCAGCTCCCCAGACAGAAACAATGAGCAGTTCTTC
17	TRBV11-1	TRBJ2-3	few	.	CASSLVGGTTSTDTQYF	TGTGCCAGCAGCCTAGTAGGGGGGACCACCAGCACAGATACGCAGTATTTT
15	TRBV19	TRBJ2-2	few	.	CASSIGRTATGELFF	TGTGCCAGTAGTATAGGCCGGACGGCCACCGGGGAGCTGTTTTTT
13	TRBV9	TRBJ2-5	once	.	CASSPRLEETQYF	TGTGCCAGCAGCCCCAGACTAGAAGAGACCCAGTACTTC
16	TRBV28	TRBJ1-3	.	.	CASSLWSRDSGNTIYF	TGTGCCAGCAGTTTATGGTCCAGAGACTCTGGAAACACCATATATTTT
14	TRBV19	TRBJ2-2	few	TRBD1	CASSITGGPGELFF	TGTGCCAGTAGTATTACAGGGGGTCCCGGGGAGCTGTTTTTT
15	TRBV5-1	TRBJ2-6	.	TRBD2	CASSPGGSGANVLTF	TGCGCCAGCAGCCCGGGGGGTTCTGGGGCCAACGTCCTGACTTTC
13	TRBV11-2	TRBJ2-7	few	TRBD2	CASSRAGAYEQYF	TGTGCCAGCAGCCGAGCGGGAGCCTACGAGCAGTACTTC
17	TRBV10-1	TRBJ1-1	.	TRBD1	CASSGGQGAGSVTEAFF	TGCGCCAGCAGTGGGGGACAGGGGGCCGGTTCGGTCACTGAAGCTTTCTTT
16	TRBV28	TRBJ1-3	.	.	CASSPPARTPGNTIYF	TGTGCCAGCAGTCCTCCGGCCCGCACACCTGGAAACACCATATATTTT
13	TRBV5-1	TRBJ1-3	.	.	CASRVGSGNTIYF	TGCGCCAGCAGGGTGGGGTCTGGAAACACCATATATTTT
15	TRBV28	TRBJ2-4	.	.	CASSPLPTGKNIQYF	TGTGCCAGCAGTCCCCTGCCTACCGGAAAAAACATTCAGTACTTC
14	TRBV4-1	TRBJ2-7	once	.	CASSQSGTLYEQYF	TGCGCCAGCAGCCAATCCGGGACACTTTACGAGCAGTACTTC
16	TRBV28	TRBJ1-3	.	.	CASRQGFWGSGNTIYF	TGTGCCAGCAGACAGGGCTTTTGGGGGTCTGGAAACACCATATATTTT
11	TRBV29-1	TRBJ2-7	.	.	CSVGESYEQYF	TGCAGCGTGGGGGAGTCCTACGAGCAGTACTTC
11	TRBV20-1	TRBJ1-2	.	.	CSAMGKSGYTF	TGCAGTGCTATGGGGAAAAGCGGCTACACCTTC
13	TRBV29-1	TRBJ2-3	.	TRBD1	CSVGTGGADTQYF	TGCAGCGTCGGGACAGGGGGGGCAGATACGCAGTATTTT
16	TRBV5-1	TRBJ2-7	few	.	CASSFNAVGAVYEQYF	TGCGCCAGCAGCTTTAATGCGGTAGGAGCCGTCTACGAGCAGTACTTC
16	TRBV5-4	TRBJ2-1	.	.	CASSIGGPNYYNEQFF	TGTGCCAGCAGTATCGGAGGGCCCAACTACTACAATGAGCAGTTCTTC
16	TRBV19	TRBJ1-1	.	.	CASSMGRAGKPTEAFF	TGTGCCAGTAGTATGGGGAGGGCGGGAAAACCTACTGAAGCTTTCTTT
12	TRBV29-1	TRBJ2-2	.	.	CSARSRVGELFF	TGCAGCGCGCGTTCCAGGGTAGGGGAGCTGTTTTTT
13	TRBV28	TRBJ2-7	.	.	CASGIGVAYEQYF	TGTGCCAGCGGGATCGGGGTGGCCTACGAGCAGTACTTC
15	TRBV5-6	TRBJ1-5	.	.	CASSLFSDWGQPQHF	TGTGCCAGCAGCTTGTTCTCCGATTGGGGTCAGCCCCAGCATTTT
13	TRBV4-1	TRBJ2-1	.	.	CASSQVNTREVFF	TGCGCCAGCAGCCAAGTCAATACCAGGGAGGTGTTCTTC
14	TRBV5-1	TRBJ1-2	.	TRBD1	CASSPTPGQSLVAF	TGCGCCAGCAGCCCAACTCCGGGACAGTCGCTGGTGGCCTTC
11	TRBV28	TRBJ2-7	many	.	CASSVRGEQYF	TGTGCCAGCAGTGTCCGTGGGGAGCAGTACTTC
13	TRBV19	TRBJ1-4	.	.	CASSSRGHEKLFF	TGTGCCAGTAGTAGCCGGGGGCATGAAAAACTGTTTTTT
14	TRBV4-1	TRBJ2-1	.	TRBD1	CASSLYNRGNEQFF	TGCGCCAGCAGCCTATATAACAGGGGCAATGAGCAGTTCTTC
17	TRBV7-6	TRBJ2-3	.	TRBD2	CASSFSRTSEPTDTQYF	TGTGCCAGCAGCTTTTCAAGGACTAGCGAACCCACAGATACGCAGTATTTT
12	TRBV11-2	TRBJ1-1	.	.	CASSPPGDKAFF	TGTGCCAGCAGCCCCCCCGGGGATAAAGCTTTCTTT
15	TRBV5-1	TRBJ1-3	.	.	CASSLGQGIGNTIYF	TGCGCCAGCAGCTTGGGGCAGGGGATTGGAAACACCATATATTTT
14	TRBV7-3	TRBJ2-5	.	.	CASSSTGLGETQYF	TGTGCCAGCAGCTCGACAGGTCTAGGAGAGACCCAGTACTTC